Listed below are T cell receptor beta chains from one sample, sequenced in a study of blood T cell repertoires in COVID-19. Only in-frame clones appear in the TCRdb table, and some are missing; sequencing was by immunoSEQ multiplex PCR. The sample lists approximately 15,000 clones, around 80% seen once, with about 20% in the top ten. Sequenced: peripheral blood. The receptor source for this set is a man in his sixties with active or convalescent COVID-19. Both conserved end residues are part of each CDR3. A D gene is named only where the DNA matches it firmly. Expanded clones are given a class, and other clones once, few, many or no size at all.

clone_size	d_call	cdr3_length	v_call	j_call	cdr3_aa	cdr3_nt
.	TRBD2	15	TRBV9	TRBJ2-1	CASSRPGLVRNEQFF	TGTGCCAGCAGCCGGCCGGGACTAGTTCGGAATGAGCAGTTCTTC
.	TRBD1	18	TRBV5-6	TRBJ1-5	CASSLNRGRMGSNQPQHF	TGTGCCAGCAGCCTTAACAGGGGGCGGATGGGGAGCAATCAGCCCCAGCATTTT
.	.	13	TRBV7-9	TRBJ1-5	CASSPSSNQPQHF	TGTGCCAGCAGCCCCAGTAGCAATCAGCCCCAGCATTTT
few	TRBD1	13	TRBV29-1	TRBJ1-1	CSASLQGATEAFF	TGCAGCGCTTCGCTACAGGGGGCAACTGAAGCTTTCTTT
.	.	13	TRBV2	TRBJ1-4	CASSDTDDEKLFF	TGTGCCAGCAGTGATACAGACGATGAAAAACTGTTTTTT
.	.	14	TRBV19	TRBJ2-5	CASSPTGGEETQYF	TGTGCCAGTAGTCCGACCGGGGGAGAAGAGACCCAGTACTTC
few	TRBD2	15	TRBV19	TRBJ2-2	CASSIPGGGTGELFF	TGTGCCAGTAGTATACCGGGGGGAGGTACCGGGGAGCTGTTTTTT
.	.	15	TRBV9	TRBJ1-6	CASSVGSSYNSPLHF	TGTGCCAGCAGCGTAGGGAGCTCCTATAATTCACCCCTCCACTTT
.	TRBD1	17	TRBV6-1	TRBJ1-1	CASSEARAGGMNTEAFF	TGTGCCAGCAGTGAAGCTAGGGCAGGGGGTATGAACACTGAAGCTTTCTTT
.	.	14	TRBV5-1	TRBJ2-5	CASSLGRGQETQYF	TGCGCCAGCAGCTTGGGTCGGGGTCAAGAGACCCAGTACTTC
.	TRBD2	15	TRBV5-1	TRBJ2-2	CASGGGLADTGELFF	TGCGCCAGCGGGGGGGGACTAGCGGACACCGGGGAGCTGTTTTTT
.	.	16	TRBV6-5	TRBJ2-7	CASSYSQRVYSYEQYF	TGTGCCAGCAGTTACTCTCAGCGGGTATACTCCTACGAGCAGTACTTC
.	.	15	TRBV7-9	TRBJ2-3	CASSLERVTTDTQYF	TGTGCCAGCAGCTTGGAGCGGGTCACCACAGATACGCAGTATTTT
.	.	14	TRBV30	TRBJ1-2	CAWTRGGTTLGYTF	TGTGCCTGGACCCGGGGGGGCACGACCCTTGGCTACACCTTC
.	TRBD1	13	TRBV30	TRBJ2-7	CAWRGTGAYEQYF	TGTGCCTGGAGAGGGACAGGGGCCTACGAGCAGTACTTC
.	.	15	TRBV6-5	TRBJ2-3	CASSLGGGKTDTQYF	TGTGCCAGCAGCCTGGGAGGGGGGAAGACAGATACGCAGTATTTT
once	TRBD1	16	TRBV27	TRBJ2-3	CASSLRDREWADTQYF	TGTGCCAGCAGTTTACGAGACAGGGAATGGGCAGATACGCAGTATTTT
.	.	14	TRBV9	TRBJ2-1	CASSLTSSYNEQFF	TGTGCCAGCAGCCTAACGAGCTCCTACAATGAGCAGTTCTTC
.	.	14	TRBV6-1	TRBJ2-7	CASSESGNLYEQYF	TGTGCCAGCAGTGAAAGCGGTAACCTCTACGAGCAGTACTTC
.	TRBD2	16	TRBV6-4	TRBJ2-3	CASSDSSSGRRDTQYF	TGTGCCAGCAGTGACTCAAGTAGCGGGAGAAGAGATACGCAGTATTTT
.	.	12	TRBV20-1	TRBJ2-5	CSASIQGETQYF	TGCAGTGCTAGTATTCAGGGAGAGACCCAGTACTTC
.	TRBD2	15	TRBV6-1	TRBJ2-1	CASSEYTSDYNEQFF	TGTGCCAGCAGTGAATATACTAGCGACTACAATGAGCAGTTCTTC
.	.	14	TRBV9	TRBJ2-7	CASSYEKGTSNLHF	TGTGCCAGCAGCTACGAGAAAGGGACATCGAACTTGCACTTC
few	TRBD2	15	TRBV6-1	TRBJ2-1	CASSEAPGGYNEQFF	TGTGCCAGCAGTGAAGCGCCGGGAGGGTACAATGAGCAGTTCTTC
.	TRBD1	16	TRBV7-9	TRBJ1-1	CASSSYRDREVTEAFF	TGTGCCAGCAGCTCATACCGGGACAGGGAAGTCACTGAAGCTTTCTTT
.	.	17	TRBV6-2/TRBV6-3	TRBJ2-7	CASSYGLRAFRSYEQYF	TGTGCCAGCAGTTATGGTTTGAGGGCATTTCGCTCCTACGAGCAGTACTTC
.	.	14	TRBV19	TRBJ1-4	CASRWAATNEKLFF	TGTGCCAGTAGATGGGCAGCAACTAATGAAAAACTGTTTTTT
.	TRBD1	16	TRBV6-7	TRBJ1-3	CASSWTGKCSGNTIYF	TGTGCCAGCAGTTGGACAGGGAAATGCTCTGGAAACACCATATATTTT
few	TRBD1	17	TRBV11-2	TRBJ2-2	CASSLVWDRGRTGELFF	TGTGCCAGCAGCTTAGTGTGGGACAGGGGACGAACCGGGGAGCTGTTTTTT
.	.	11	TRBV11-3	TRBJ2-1	CASSQQSEQFF	TGTGCCAGCAGCCAACAGAGTGAGCAGTTCTTC
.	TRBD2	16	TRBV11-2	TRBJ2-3	CASSLGAGGGTDTQYF	TGTGCCAGCAGCTTAGGAGCGGGGGGCGGGACAGATACGCAGTATTTT
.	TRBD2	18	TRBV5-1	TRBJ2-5	CASSLAGGLAGELETQYF	TGCGCCAGCAGCTTGGCCGGCGGTCTAGCGGGAGAATTAGAGACCCAGTACTTC
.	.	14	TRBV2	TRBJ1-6	CASSYQGDNSPLHF	TGTGCCAGCAGTTACCAGGGTGATAATTCACCCCTCCACTTT
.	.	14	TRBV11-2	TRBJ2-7	CASGRDIDFYEQYF	TGTGCCAGCGGCCGGGACATAGATTTCTACGAGCAGTACTTC
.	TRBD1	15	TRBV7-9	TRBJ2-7	CASSLVTGLSYEQYF	TGTGCCAGCAGCTTAGTGACAGGGCTCTCCTACGAGCAGTACTTC
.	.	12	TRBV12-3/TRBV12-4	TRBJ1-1	CASTETGDEAFF	TGTGCCAGCACCGAAACGGGTGATGAAGCTTTCTTT
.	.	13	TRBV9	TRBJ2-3	CASSVDPQDTQYF	TGTGCCAGCAGCGTAGATCCCCAAGATACGCAGTATTTT
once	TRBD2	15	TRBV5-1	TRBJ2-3	CASSSGTTHTDTQYF	TGCGCCAGCAGCTCCGGGACTACCCACACAGATACGCAGTATTTT
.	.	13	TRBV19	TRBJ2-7	CASSNDYSTEQYF	TGTGCCAGTAGTAACGACTACTCTACGGAGCAGTACTTC